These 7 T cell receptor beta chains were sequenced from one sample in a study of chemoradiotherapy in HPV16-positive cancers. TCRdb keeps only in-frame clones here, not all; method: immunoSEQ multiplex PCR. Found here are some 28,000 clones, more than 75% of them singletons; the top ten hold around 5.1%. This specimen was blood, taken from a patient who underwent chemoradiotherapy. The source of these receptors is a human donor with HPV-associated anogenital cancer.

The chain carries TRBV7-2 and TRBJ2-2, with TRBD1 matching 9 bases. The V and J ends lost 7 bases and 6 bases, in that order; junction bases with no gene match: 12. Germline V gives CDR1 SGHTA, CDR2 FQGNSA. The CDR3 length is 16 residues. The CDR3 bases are TGTGCCAGCACCAACCCCGGGGGACAGGGTCCCGGGGAGCTGTTTTTT. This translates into CASTNPGGQGPGELFF.

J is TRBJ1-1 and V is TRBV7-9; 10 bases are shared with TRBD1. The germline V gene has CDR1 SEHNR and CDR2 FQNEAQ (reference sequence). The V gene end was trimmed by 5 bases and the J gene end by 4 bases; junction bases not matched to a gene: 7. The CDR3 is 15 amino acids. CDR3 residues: CASSQDRGPPTEAFF. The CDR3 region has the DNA TGTGCCAGCAGCCAAGACAGGGGGCCCCCCACTGAAGCTTTCTTT.

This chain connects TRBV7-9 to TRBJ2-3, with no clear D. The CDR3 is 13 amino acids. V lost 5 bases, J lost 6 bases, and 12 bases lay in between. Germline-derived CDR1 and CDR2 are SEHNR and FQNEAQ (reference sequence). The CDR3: CASSAGRIDTQYF. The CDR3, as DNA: TGTGCCAGCAGCGCAGGACGGATTGATACGCAGTATTTT. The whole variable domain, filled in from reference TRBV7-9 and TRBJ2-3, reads DTGVSQNPRHKITKRGQNVTFRCDPISEHNRLYWYRQTLGQGPEFLTYFQNEAQLEKSRLLSDRFSAERPKGSFSTLEIQRTEQGDSAMYLCASSAGRIDTQYFGPGTRLTVL.

The CDR3 region is CASSLGRGKGSGANVLTF. In DNA form, the CDR3 reads TGTGCCAGCAGCTTAGGGAGAGGGAAGGGCTCTGGGGCCAACGTCCTGACTTTC. This chain joins TRBV11-3 and TRBJ2-6, with a weak D call TRBD2 (5 bases). The ends were cut back, 1 base at V and 0 bases at J, with 13 bases in the middle. The CDR3 is 18 residues long. Per the germline V gene, CDR1 is SGHNT and CDR2 is YENEEA.

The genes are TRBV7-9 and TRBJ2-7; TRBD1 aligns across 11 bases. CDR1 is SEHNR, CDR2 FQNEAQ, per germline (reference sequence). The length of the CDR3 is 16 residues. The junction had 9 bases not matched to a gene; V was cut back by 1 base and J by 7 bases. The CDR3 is CASSLVAGQGVWEQYF. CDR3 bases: TGTGCCAGCAGCTTAGTGGCGGGACAGGGGGTGTGGGAGCAGTACTTC.

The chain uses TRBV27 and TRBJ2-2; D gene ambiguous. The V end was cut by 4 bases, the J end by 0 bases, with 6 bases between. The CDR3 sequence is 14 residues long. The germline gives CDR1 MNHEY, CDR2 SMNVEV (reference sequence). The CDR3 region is CASSYRTNTGELFF. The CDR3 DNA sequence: TGTGCCAGCAGTTATCGAACGAACACCGGGGAGCTGTTTTTT.

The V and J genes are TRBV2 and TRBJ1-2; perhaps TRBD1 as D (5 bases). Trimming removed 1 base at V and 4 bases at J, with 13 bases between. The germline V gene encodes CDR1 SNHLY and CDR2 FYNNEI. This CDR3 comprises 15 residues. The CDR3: CASSEEAGSGYGYTF. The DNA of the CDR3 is TGTGCCAGCAGTGAAGAAGCAGGGTCGGGCTATGGCTACACCTTC.